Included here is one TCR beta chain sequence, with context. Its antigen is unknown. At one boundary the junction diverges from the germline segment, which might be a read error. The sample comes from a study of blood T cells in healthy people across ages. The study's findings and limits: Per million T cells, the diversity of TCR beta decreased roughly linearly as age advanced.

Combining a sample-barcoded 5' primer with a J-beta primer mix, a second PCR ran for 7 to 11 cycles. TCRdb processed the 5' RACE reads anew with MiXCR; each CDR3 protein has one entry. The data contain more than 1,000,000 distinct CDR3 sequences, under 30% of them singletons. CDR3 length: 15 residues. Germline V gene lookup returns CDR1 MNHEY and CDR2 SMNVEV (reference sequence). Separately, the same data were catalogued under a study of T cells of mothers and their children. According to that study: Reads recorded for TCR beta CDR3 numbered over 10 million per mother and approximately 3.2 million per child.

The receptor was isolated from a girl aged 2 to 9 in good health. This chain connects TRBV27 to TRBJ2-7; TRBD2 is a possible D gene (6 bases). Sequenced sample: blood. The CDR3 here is CASSLYASGPYEQYF. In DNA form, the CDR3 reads TGTGCTAGCAGTTTATATGCCAGCGGGCCCTACGAGCAGTACTTC.